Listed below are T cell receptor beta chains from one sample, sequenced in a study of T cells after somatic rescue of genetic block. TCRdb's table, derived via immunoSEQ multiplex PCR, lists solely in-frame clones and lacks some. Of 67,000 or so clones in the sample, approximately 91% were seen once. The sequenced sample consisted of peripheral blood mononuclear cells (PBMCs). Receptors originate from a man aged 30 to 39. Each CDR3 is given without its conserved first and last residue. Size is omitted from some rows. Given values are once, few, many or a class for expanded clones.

cdr3_aa: ASSSGRVSNQPQH
j_call: TRBJ1-5
v_call: TRBV7-8
clone_size: .

cdr3_aa: ASSLARTANTEAF
j_call: TRBJ1-1
v_call: TRBV7-9
clone_size: .

cdr3_aa: ASSVVSGTDTQY
j_call: TRBJ2-3
v_call: TRBV9
clone_size: .

cdr3_aa: ASSPPGQINYGYT
j_call: TRBJ1-2
v_call: TRBV18
clone_size: once

cdr3_aa: ASSQELAVDYGYT
j_call: TRBJ1-2
v_call: TRBV4-2
clone_size: .

cdr3_aa: ASSTTGGGNEQY
j_call: TRBJ2-7
v_call: TRBV19
clone_size: .

cdr3_aa: ASSFLAGGDNEQF
j_call: TRBJ2-1
v_call: TRBV28
clone_size: .

cdr3_aa: ASSAHGSGGYEQY
j_call: TRBJ2-7
v_call: TRBV9
clone_size: .

cdr3_aa: ASSETGGRLSSYNEQF
j_call: TRBJ2-1
v_call: TRBV6-1
clone_size: .

cdr3_aa: ASSLGRGVGELF
j_call: TRBJ2-2
v_call: TRBV5-1
clone_size: .

cdr3_aa: ASSQDYEETQY
j_call: TRBJ2-5
v_call: TRBV28
clone_size: .

cdr3_aa: ASSDVRGGWEQY
j_call: TRBJ2-7
v_call: TRBV2
clone_size: .

cdr3_aa: ASSFRGINRDEQF
j_call: TRBJ2-1
v_call: TRBV5-1
clone_size: .

cdr3_aa: ASSSREANYGYT
j_call: TRBJ1-2
v_call: TRBV7-9
clone_size: .

cdr3_aa: ASSGQGASSYEQY
j_call: TRBJ2-7
v_call: TRBV2
clone_size: .

cdr3_aa: ASSGTTGFGEQY
j_call: TRBJ2-7
v_call: TRBV6-6
clone_size: .

cdr3_aa: ASPKSVSTDTQY
j_call: TRBJ2-3
v_call: TRBV2
clone_size: .

cdr3_aa: ASSLATGTGVYGYT
j_call: TRBJ1-2
v_call: TRBV5-5
clone_size: .

cdr3_aa: ASSFETSGRAYEQY
j_call: TRBJ2-7
v_call: TRBV28
clone_size: .

cdr3_aa: ASSPDRGSEKLF
j_call: TRBJ1-4
v_call: TRBV6-6
clone_size: .

cdr3_aa: ATSLDGGNTEAF
j_call: TRBJ1-1
v_call: TRBV6-5
clone_size: .

cdr3_aa: ASSFRKGAAPSTEAF
j_call: TRBJ1-1
v_call: TRBV7-8
clone_size: .

cdr3_aa: AISESRTGGDTEAF
j_call: TRBJ1-1
v_call: TRBV10-3
clone_size: .

cdr3_aa: ASSVSPGNTIY
j_call: TRBJ1-3
v_call: TRBV9
clone_size: .

cdr3_aa: ASSLFAGSSGNTIY
j_call: TRBJ1-3
v_call: TRBV7-9
clone_size: .

cdr3_aa: ASSERRAGQGHGEQY
j_call: TRBJ2-7
v_call: TRBV2
clone_size: .

cdr3_aa: ASSLALAGGSEQF
j_call: TRBJ2-1
v_call: TRBV11-2
clone_size: .

cdr3_aa: ASSSDTTAYEQY
j_call: TRBJ2-7
v_call: TRBV7-9
clone_size: .

cdr3_aa: ASSLGDKNQPQH
j_call: TRBJ1-5
v_call: TRBV7-9
clone_size: .

cdr3_aa: ASSQTSGRVTNTGELF
j_call: TRBJ2-2
v_call: TRBV5-4
clone_size: few

cdr3_aa: ASSLVPSRTQGSYEQY
j_call: TRBJ2-7
v_call: TRBV5-5
clone_size: .

cdr3_aa: ASSKQGRGYT
j_call: TRBJ1-2
v_call: TRBV19
clone_size: .

cdr3_aa: ASSPLDREYEQY
j_call: TRBJ2-7
v_call: TRBV18
clone_size: .

cdr3_aa: SVDRPQGTDTQY
j_call: TRBJ2-3
v_call: TRBV29-1
clone_size: once

cdr3_aa: ASTPRGISNQPQH
j_call: TRBJ1-5
v_call: TRBV28
clone_size: .

cdr3_aa: ASSLGSSLYEQY
j_call: TRBJ2-7
v_call: TRBV5-1
clone_size: .

cdr3_aa: ATHRDTSTDTQY
j_call: TRBJ2-3
v_call: TRBV6-5
clone_size: .

cdr3_aa: SASGLEQY
j_call: TRBJ2-7
v_call: TRBV20-1
clone_size: .

cdr3_aa: ASSPGDREAPGTGELF
j_call: TRBJ2-2
v_call: TRBV18
clone_size: .

cdr3_aa: ASSPRQGTPYEQY
j_call: TRBJ2-7
v_call: TRBV5-1
clone_size: .

cdr3_aa: ASSPPGDVNTEAF
j_call: TRBJ1-1
v_call: TRBV6-5
clone_size: once

cdr3_aa: ASRAGTSDSGEQF
j_call: TRBJ2-1
v_call: TRBV19
clone_size: once

cdr3_aa: ASRPWTGGSYEQY
j_call: TRBJ2-7
v_call: TRBV28
clone_size: .

cdr3_aa: ASSYLAVSSTDTQY
j_call: TRBJ2-3
v_call: TRBV5-6
clone_size: .

cdr3_aa: ATSRVAGETGELF
j_call: TRBJ2-2
v_call: TRBV15
clone_size: .

cdr3_aa: ASSPLEKFTEAF
j_call: TRBJ1-1
v_call: TRBV18
clone_size: .

cdr3_aa: ASSVSWTGGEFT
j_call: TRBJ1-2
v_call: TRBV19
clone_size: .

cdr3_aa: ASSGLAGGTDTQY
j_call: TRBJ2-3
v_call: TRBV6-4
clone_size: .

cdr3_aa: ASSLGQGNEQY
j_call: TRBJ2-7
v_call: TRBV19
clone_size: .

cdr3_aa: ASLVLAFSNEQF
j_call: TRBJ2-1
v_call: TRBV23-1
clone_size: .

cdr3_aa: ASSEDSWTSGDNEQF
j_call: TRBJ2-1
v_call: TRBV6-1
clone_size: .

cdr3_aa: ASSLSRSRGQNDEQF
j_call: TRBJ2-1
v_call: TRBV5-1
clone_size: .

cdr3_aa: ASSLAASGRGQNEQY
j_call: TRBJ2-7
v_call: TRBV7-2
clone_size: .

cdr3_aa: ASSLAGQAVGEKLF
j_call: TRBJ1-4
v_call: TRBV5-1
clone_size: .

cdr3_aa: ASSPLLAGVNEQF
j_call: TRBJ2-1
v_call: TRBV2
clone_size: .

cdr3_aa: AISDWTGGKEKLF
j_call: TRBJ1-4
v_call: TRBV10-3
clone_size: .

cdr3_aa: ASSTGQGAVEAF
j_call: TRBJ1-1
v_call: TRBV7-2
clone_size: .